Following are 27 T cell receptor beta chains from one sample sequenced in a study of T cell changes during pregnancy in multiple sclerosis. This table comes from immunoSEQ multiplex PCR, and its TCRdb copy is limited to in-frame clones, with some not included. The repertoire consists of around 56,000 clones, with 90% occurring once and the leading ten covering under 2.5%. The sequenced sample was peripheral blood, obtained in the first trimester of pregnancy. The source is a female donor in good health, enrolled as a control in a pregnancy study.

The chain carries TRBV5-1 and TRBJ2-1; 8 nucleotides agree with TRBD2. CDR3 length: 15 residues. The ends lost 4 bases at V and 6 bases at J; junction bases unmatched: 9. CDR1 and CDR2 from the germline V gene are SGHRS and YFSETQ. The chain's CDR3 is CASSVRGTSTNEQFF. The CDR3 nucleotides read TGCGCCAGCAGCGTGCGTGGGACTAGTACCAATGAGCAGTTCTTC.

The chain has TRBV7-8 and TRBJ1-5; D possibly corresponds to TRBD1 (6 bases). The CDR3 has 16 residues. CDR1 SGHVS and CDR2 FQNEAQ come from the germline V gene. Trimming pared 5 bases from V and 2 bases from J, leaving 16 bases between. CDR3 sequence (DNA): TGTGCCAGCAGCCGATACGAAGCAGGGGGCAATCAGCCCCAGCATTTT. The encoded protein is CASSRYEAGGNQPQHF.

The chain carries TRBV6-1 and TRBJ1-2; D is possibly TRBD1 (6 bases). The CDR3 has 15 amino acids. V was trimmed by 1 base and J by 3 bases, leaving 12 bases between them. Germline-derived CDR1 and CDR2 are MNHNS and SASEGT. The CDR3 nucleotides read TGTGCCAGCAGTGAAGTAGGACAGAGTTACTATGGCTACACCTTC. Amino acids: CASSEVGQSYYGYTF.

This clone occurred once. The chain is built from TRBV9 and TRBJ2-3; D uncertain. There are 12 residues in the CDR3. Germline V gives CDR1 SGDLS, CDR2 YYNGEE. Trimming removed 3 bases from V and 5 bases from J, with 7 bases in between. The CDR3 region has the DNA TGTGCCAGCAGCGGTACGGGAGATACGCAGTATTTT. Translated: CASSGTGDTQYF.

This clone appeared once. In DNA, the CDR3 is TGTGCCAGCAGTTCTATTCTATCCCAGGTGGGGGGGAATGAAAAACTGTTTTTT. Protein product: CASSSILSQVGGNEKLFF. This chain joins TRBV28 and TRBJ1-4; D is possibly TRBD1 (5 bases). The CDR3 has 18 residues. Germline CDR1 is MDHEN and CDR2 is SYDVKM. V was pared by 4 bases and J by 5 bases, with 23 bases between.

The genes are TRBV10-3 and TRBJ1-1; 8 bases are a match to TRBD1. V gave up 5 bases and J gave up 4 bases; unmatched junction bases: 3. Germline V CDR1 and CDR2: ENHRY, SYGVKD. The CDR3 is 13 residues long. CDR3 region: CAISLQGGTEAFF. The CDR3, as DNA: TGTGCCATCAGTTTACAGGGGGGCACTGAAGCTTTCTTT.

J is TRBJ1-5 and V is TRBV28; 9 positions match TRBD1. Germline V gene lookup returns CDR1 MDHEN and CDR2 SYDVKM. The CDR3 runs 14 residues. The V and J ends lost 7 bases and 4 bases, in that order; junction bases with no gene match: 5. CDR3 DNA: TGTGCCAGCACCGCCGGACAGGGGAATCAGCCCCAGCATTTT. Translation: CASTAGQGNQPQHF.

The chain couples TRBV19 to TRBJ2-7, with D tentatively TRBD2 (6 bases). The V end lost 6 bases, the J end lost 1 base, and 16 bases lay between the germline ends. The CDR3 runs 15 residues. Germline lookup yields CDR1 LNHDA and CDR2 SQIVND (reference sequence). The CDR3 region has the DNA TGTGCCAGTAGCCAGGATCACGCGGGATCCTACGAGCAGTACTTC. Encoded protein: CASSQDHAGSYEQYF.

The chain is built from TRBV7-2 and TRBJ2-1; TRBD2 matches 7 bases. The CDR3 consists of 14 residues. Germline CDR1 is SGHTA and CDR2 is FQGNSA. The V and J ends lost 2 bases and 6 bases, in that order; junction bases with no gene match: 4. This CDR3 reads CASSLRQRGNEQFF. In DNA form, the CDR3 reads TGTGCCAGCAGCTTAAGGCAGCGGGGCAATGAGCAGTTCTTC. Full variable domain (rest looked up from reference TRBV7-2 and TRBJ2-1): GAGVSQSPSNKVTEKGKDVELRCDPISGHTALYWYRQSLGQGLEFLIYFQGNSAPDKSGLPSDRFSAERTGGSVSTLTIQRTQQEDSAVYLCASSLRQRGNEQFFGPGTRLTVL.

This clone was counted once. The rearrangement links TRBV5-1 to TRBJ2-5; TRBD2 might be the D (5 bases). CDR3 length: 18 residues. V shed 0 bases and J shed 2 bases, with 20 bases lying between them. CDR1 is SGHRS and CDR2 is YFSETQ in the germline V gene. The CDR3 loop is CASSLGLALVLGQETQYF. The DNA of the CDR3 is TGCGCCAGCAGCTTGGGGCTAGCCCTTGTACTTGGGCAAGAGACCCAGTACTTC.

CDR3 sequence: CASSLATTGRHGYTF. Written as DNA, the CDR3 is TGTGCCAGCAGCTTAGCGACTACAGGGAGACATGGCTACACCTTC. The rearrangement links TRBV11-1 to TRBJ1-2, with D tentatively TRBD1 (6 bases). This CDR3 has 15 residues. The germline gives CDR1 SGHAT, CDR2 FQDESV (reference sequence). V was cut by 0 bases and J by 6 bases, with 14 bases left in between.

The chain couples TRBV28 to TRBJ1-1; 8 nucleotides align to TRBD1. V was pared by 5 bases and J by 6 bases, with 8 bases of the junction left unmatched. CDR3 length equals 14 residues. Germline values: CDR1 MDHEN, CDR2 SYDVKM. CDR3 DNA sequence: TGTGCCAGCAGTCCCGGACAGGGTTGGGCTGAAGCTTTCTTT. Translation: CASSPGQGWAEAFF. Supplemented by reference TRBV28 and TRBJ1-1, the full variable domain reads DVKVTQSSRYLVKRTGEKVFLECVQDMDHENMFWYRQDPGLGLRLIYFSYDVKMKEKGDIPEGYSVSREKKERFSLILESASTNQTSMYLCASSPGQGWAEAFFGQGTRLTVV.

This chain joins TRBV7-9 and TRBJ2-1; maybe TRBD1 (7 bases). V was shortened by 5 bases and J by 14 bases, with 19 bases between the two germline ends. The CDR3 has 13 residues. CDR1 SEHNR and CDR2 FQNEAQ come from the germline V gene (reference sequence). CDR3 sequence reads: CASSPGTVRGKFF. As DNA, the CDR3 is TGTGCCAGCAGCCCTGGGACAGTTCGCGGGAAGTTCTTC.

There are a few counts of this clone. V and J are TRBV7-8 and TRBJ1-2; D is ambiguous. Germline V lookup: CDR1 SGHVS, CDR2 FQNEAQ. With 1 base removed from V and 4 bases from J, the gap between germline ends came to 4 bases. The CDR3 length is 12 residues. The CDR3 loop reads CASSLGSYGYTF. CDR3 in DNA: TGTGCCAGCAGCTTAGGCAGCTATGGCTACACCTTC. Based on the CDR3 plus reference TRBV7-8 and TRBJ1-2, the full variable domain is GAGVSQSPRYKVAKRGQDVALRCDPISGHVSLFWYQQALGQGPEFLTYFQNEAQLDKSGLPSDRFFAERPEGSVSTLKIQRTQQEDSAVYLCASSLGSYGYTFGSGTRLTVV.

The chain joins TRBV9 to TRBJ2-3; 11 nucleotides agree with TRBD2. The CDR3 is 16 amino acids. After removal of 4 bases from V and 1 base from J, the junction contained 5 bases not matched to a gene. Germline loops: CDR1 SGDLS, CDR2 YYNGEE. The CDR3 is CASSSTSGGGTDTQYF. As DNA, the CDR3 is TGTGCCAGCAGCTCAACTAGCGGGGGAGGCACAGATACGCAGTATTTT. Together with reference TRBV9 and TRBJ2-3, the CDR3 gives the full variable domain: DSGVTQTPKHLITATGQRVTLRCSPRSGDLSVYWYQQSLDQGLQFLIQYYNGEERAKGNILERFSAQQFPDLHSELNLSSLELGDSALYFCASSSTSGGGTDTQYFGPGTRLTVL.

This chain joins TRBV28 and TRBJ2-3; D uncertain. The CDR3 runs to 13 residues. V was shortened by 7 bases and J by 3 bases, with 11 bases between the two germline ends. Germline assignment: CDR1 MDHEN and CDR2 SYDVKM. The DNA of the CDR3 is TGTGCCAGCAATTATCTCTTAACAGATACGCAGTATTTT. The encoded protein is CASNYLLTDTQYF.

The gene calls are TRBV19 and TRBJ1-5; D might be TRBD1 (6 bases). CDR1 and CDR2 from the germline V gene are LNHDA and SQIVND (reference sequence). This CDR3 is built from 19 residues. The V gene lost 5 bases and the J gene lost 0 bases, with 23 bases spanning the gap. DNA of the CDR3: TGTGCCAGTAGTTCCCGGGGGGGCCCAGGTATCACTAGCAATCAGCCCCAGCATTTT. Residues: CASSSRGGPGITSNQPQHF.

The V call is TRBV10-2, the J call TRBJ1-6; no clear D. The germline V and J ends were trimmed by 5 bases and 5 bases, with 16 bases remaining between them. The V gene's germline CDR1 is WSHSY and CDR2 SAAADI. The CDR3 runs 16 residues. The CDR3 DNA is TGCGCCAGCAGTTTGCCGCTTTCCTACCATAATTCACCCCTCCACTTT. It codes for CASSLPLSYHNSPLHF.

The rearrangement uses TRBV5-1 and TRBJ2-5, with 8 bases identical to TRBD1. The CDR3 is 14 residues long. The germline gives CDR1 SGHRS, CDR2 YFSETQ. V shed 4 bases and J 9 bases; nucleotides not matched to a gene: 11. The CDR3 DNA is TGCGCCAGCAGCGAGGACAGGGAGAAGAGACCCCAGTACTTC. Translated: CASSEDREKRPQYF.

This chain links TRBV7-8 with TRBJ2-7; maybe TRBD1 (5 bases). The CDR3 consists of 14 residues. V was clipped by 4 bases and J by 6 bases, with 16 bases between them. The germline V gene has CDR1 SGHVS and CDR2 FQNEAQ. The CDR3 protein is CASSSSRVWGEQYF. In nucleotides, the CDR3 is TGTGCCAGCAGCTCAAGCAGGGTCTGGGGCGAGCAGTACTTC.

The gene calls are TRBV11-2 and TRBJ1-2; D is undetermined. V lost 4 bases and J 4 bases, leaving 10 bases between the germline ends. There are 13 residues in the CDR3. Germline CDR1 SGHAT, CDR2 FQNNGV. DNA for the CDR3: TGTGCCAGCAGCTCTCGGAACAGCTATGGCTACACCTTC. Protein product: CASSSRNSYGYTF.

This clone appeared a few times. This rearrangement joins TRBV5-1 to TRBJ1-2; 7 nucleotides agree with TRBD1. The CDR3 consists of 18 residues. In germline, CDR1 is SGHRS, CDR2 YFSETQ. V gave up 4 bases and J gave up 3 bases; unmatched junction bases: 18. The CDR3 sequence: CASSETDGTASRDYGYTF. The CDR3 nucleotides are TGCGCCAGCAGCGAGACCGATGGGACAGCGAGTAGGGACTATGGCTACACCTTC.

The rearrangement joins TRBV7-9 to TRBJ1-1; 8 bases are a match to TRBD1. Germline V lookup: CDR1 SEHNR, CDR2 FQNEAQ (reference sequence). V trimming: 6 bases; J trimming: 7 bases; junction bases outside the gene matches: 7. CDR3 length: 13 residues. In DNA, the CDR3 is TGTGCCAGCAGAACCGGGACAGGCCTTGAAGCTTTCTTT. It yields the protein CASRTGTGLEAFF.

The chain links TRBV11-2 to TRBJ2-1; perhaps TRBD2 as D (6 bases). V lost 3 bases, J lost 7 bases, and 16 bases lay in between. This CDR3 has 15 amino acids. CDR1 SGHAT and CDR2 FQNNGV come from the germline V gene. Here the CDR3 reads CASSFGGNPGNEQFF. The CDR3 DNA is TGTGCCAGCAGCTTTGGGGGGAACCCTGGAAATGAGCAGTTCTTC.

V is TRBV5-5 and J is TRBJ2-2, with 11 bases that match TRBD2. The V and J ends lost 5 bases and 6 bases, in that order; junction bases with no gene match: 9. This CDR3 is built from 16 residues. Germline V gene data show CDR1 as SGHKS and CDR2 as YYEKEE (reference sequence). The CDR3 sequence: CASRHTSGSGSGELFF. In DNA, the CDR3 is TGTGCCAGCAGGCACACTAGCGGGAGCGGGTCCGGGGAGCTGTTTTTT.

The chain uses TRBV29-1 and TRBJ2-1, with TRBD2 identical over 11 bases. There are 15 residues in the CDR3. V trimming: 5 bases; J trimming: 5 bases; junction bases outside the gene matches: 8. Germline V gives CDR1 SQVTM, CDR2 ANQGSEA. In DNA, the CDR3 is TGCAGCGTTCTCCGCGATAGCGGGAGGGACAATGAGCAGTTCTTC. It yields the protein CSVLRDSGRDNEQFF.

The chain combines TRBV19 with TRBJ2-5; 11 bases map to TRBD2. This CDR3 has 17 amino acids. The germline V gene has CDR1 LNHDA and CDR2 SQIVND (reference sequence). The V and J ends lost 5 bases and 7 bases, in that order; junction bases with no gene match: 15. The CDR3 bases are TGTGCCAGTAGTCGTCCGAGGCTAGCGGGAGGTAGGGGGACCCAGTACTTC. Encoded protein: CASSRPRLAGGRGTQYF.